This TCR beta chain was captured in a study of blood T cell repertoires in COVID-19. Study details: Specimens from acute and convalescent COVID-19 originated in the United States, Italy and Spain. Sample material is recorded as cDNA or gDNA derived from T cells, B-cell-depleted T cells, or PBMCs.

Authors' analysis steps: Estimation of nucleated cell counts relied on the amplification of reference gene primers. TCRdb's copy holds only in-frame clones and misses some; the assay was immunoSEQ multiplex PCR. From that table come the V and J calls and clone size; the DNA was used to work out D and trimming. The sample lists 200,000 to 250,000 clones, over 75% occurring once. The TCR sequence derives from a man aged 50-59 years with acute or convalescent COVID-19. Material for sequencing was peripheral blood.

The CDR3 bases are TGCGCCAGCAGTCTACAGGGGGCCCCCGGGGAGCTGTTTTTT. The encoded protein is CASSLQGAPGELFF. The chain carries TRBV10-1 and TRBJ2-2; 9 bases map to TRBD1. Germline V CDR1 and CDR2: WNHNN, SYGVQD (reference sequence). CDR3 size: 14 residues. J lost 6 bases, V lost 5 bases, and 4 bases had no gene match.